Each of the 8 T cell receptor beta chains below was sequenced from the same sample in a study of metastatic and nonmetastatic thyroid tumors. Treatment of any kind had been given to no patient before thyroid surgery. TCRdb reanalyzed the PCR reads via MiXCR. The table has tens of thousands of clones, 9.5% to 13% seen once. Sequencing input: blood. These receptors were obtained from a male donor with papillary thyroid cancer or a benign thyroid nodule (not recorded which). Some clones in this sample may be carry-over from other donors' samples.

As to this clone: With a much larger clone just one base away, this may be a read error. The chain combines TRBV6-1 with TRBJ2-5; 7 nucleotides match TRBD2. The V and J ends lost 6 bases and 2 bases, in that order; junction bases with no gene match: 6. Germline V gene data show CDR1 as MNHNS and CDR2 as SASEGT. The CDR3 covers 14 residues. The CDR3 DNA reads TGTGCCAGCAGGTCCCTCGGGGGGCAAGAGACCCAGTACTTC. Translation: CASRSLGGQETQYF.

V gene TRBV11-2 combines with J gene TRBJ2-7; D may correspond to TRBD1 or TRBD2 (5 bases each). CDR3 length equals 15 residues. Germline CDR1 reads SGHAT; CDR2 reads FQNNGV. The V end lost 8 bases, the J end lost 5 bases, and 22 bases lay between the germline ends. The chain's CDR3 is CASGPRGEGSDEQYF. In DNA, the CDR3 is TGTGCCAGCGGCCCCCGGGGAGAGGGGTCGGACGAGCAGTACTTC. Full variable domain (missing parts from reference TRBV11-2 and TRBJ2-7): EAGVAQSPRYKIIEKRQSVAFWCNPISGHATLYWYQQILGQGPKLLIQFQNNGVVDDSQLPKDRFSAERLKGVDSTLKIQPAKLEDSAVYLCASGPRGEGSDEQYFGPGTRLTVT.

To note about this clone: Germline and junction disagree at one end, which may indicate a read error. This chain uses TRBV7-2 with TRBJ1-2, with a tentative D call TRBD1 (5 bases). Germline values: CDR1 SGHTA, CDR2 FQGNSA. The CDR3 contains 15 residues. The CDR3 DNA is TGTGCCAGCAGCTTAGGTGGGGGGTTAAACTATGGCTGCACCTTC. Translation: CASSLGGGLNYGCTF.

V and J are TRBV6-1 and TRBJ2-7; D unresolved. The CDR3 is 11 amino acids. The V and J ends lost 8 bases and 5 bases respectively, with 10 bases between them. Germline lookup yields CDR1 MNHNS and CDR2 SASEGT. Here the CDR3 DNA reads TGTGCCAGCTGGGATTATAACGAGCAGTACTTC. Protein: CASWDYNEQYF.

This clone is labeled as medium-sized. CDR3 region: CASRLTGGSYNEQFF. The CDR3 nucleotides are TGTGCCAGCAGACTTACAGGGGGGTCTTACAATGAGCAGTTCTTC. The chain couples TRBV6-2 or TRBV6-3 to TRBJ2-1; 8 bases line up with TRBD1. Germline CDR1 reads MNHEY; CDR2 reads SVGEGT. Unmatched junction bases numbered 8, after V lost 6 bases and J lost 4 bases. There are 15 residues in the CDR3.

This clone occurred many times. A much larger clone lies one base from this, so it may be a read error. The rearrangement joins TRBV2 to TRBJ2-7, with 7 bases identical to TRBD1. V dropped 3 bases and J dropped 12; count of bases not matched to a gene: 11. Germline-derived CDR1 and CDR2 are SNHLY and FYNNEI. The CDR3 runs to 13 residues. The CDR3 DNA follows: TGTGCCAGCAGTGAGGGGCAGGGGGATGTGCGGTACTTC. This sequence encodes CASSEGQGDVRYF.

This clone was counted ten times or more. V and J are TRBV28 and TRBJ1-1; D is unresolved. Germline values: CDR1 MDHEN, CDR2 SYDVKM. Deletions cut 7 bases from V and 3 bases from J, with 21 bases between. CDR3 length: 16 amino acids. CDR3 DNA: TGTGCCAGCACCAAAATGACACCTAACTTTGACACTGAAGCTTTCTTT. Its protein product is CASTKMTPNFDTEAFF.

This chain uses TRBV6-2 or TRBV6-3 with TRBJ1-1; TRBD1 might be the D (5 bases). The CDR3 is 15 amino acids. Germline V gene data show CDR1 as MNHEY and CDR2 as SVGEGT. V lost 10 bases and J lost 0, with 18 bases in between. The DNA for the CDR3 is TGTGCCATTAGTTACAGGCATACGGTGAACACTGAAGCTTTCTTT. As protein: CAISYRHTVNTEAFF.